A selection of T cell receptor beta chains follows, all from one sample in a study of shared clonotypes between healthy human individuals. Assay used: immunoSEQ multiplex PCR; TCRdb lists only in-frame clones, some missing. The table lists about 610,000 clones, about 96% of them singletons, with around 0.057% in the top ten. Sequenced: naive CD4+ T cells sorted from blood. The receptors here all came from a woman aged 25 to 39 in good health. The CDR3 runs from the conserved cysteine through the conserved F or W. A D gene is named only where the DNA matches it firmly. Size is stated for part of the rows, as once, few or many counts, or as a class when the clone is expanded.

>TRBV28|.|TRBD2|TRBJ2-7
CASSTSGRTYEQYF
TGTGCCAGCAGTACTAGCGGGAGGACCTACGAGCAGTACTTC
>TRBV18|.|.|TRBJ2-2
CASSPGVSNTGELFF
TGTGCCAGCTCACCAGGGGTGTCGAACACCGGGGAGCTGTTTTTT
>TRBV11-2|.|TRBD1|TRBJ2-7
CASSLKGTGYEQYF
TGTGCCAGCAGCTTAAAGGGGACAGGGTACGAGCAGTACTTC
>TRBV9|.|TRBD1|TRBJ1-2
CASSAGTGGAYGYTF
TGTGCCAGCAGCGCGGGGACAGGGGGCGCCTATGGCTACACCTTC
>TRBV27|.|.|TRBJ1-1
CASRNYRDTEAFF
TGTGCCAGCAGAAATTACAGGGACACTGAAGCTTTCTTT
>TRBV28|.|.|TRBJ2-1
CASSLFRWDLREQFF
TGTGCCAGCAGTTTATTCCGCTGGGACTTAAGGGAGCAGTTCTTC
>TRBV6-5|.|TRBD1|TRBJ2-5
CASSEQGDETQYF
TGTGCCAGCAGTGAACAGGGGGACGAGACCCAGTACTTC
>TRBV6-1|.|.|TRBJ1-1
CASSDPMGRNTEAFF
TGTGCCAGCAGTGACCCGATGGGCAGGAACACTGAAGCTTTCTTT
>TRBV5-1|once|TRBD1|TRBJ2-7
CASSADRDTYEQYF
TGCGCCAGCAGCGCGGACAGGGATACCTACGAGCAGTACTTC
>TRBV4-1|.|TRBD2|TRBJ2-2
CASSQEAGATTGELFF
TGCGCCAGCAGCCAAGAAGCGGGAGCCACCACCGGGGAGCTGTTTTTT
>TRBV27|.|TRBD2|TRBJ2-2
CASSPLGSGRTGELFF
TGTGCCAGCAGCCCTTTAGGAAGCGGGAGGACCGGGGAGCTGTTTTTT
>TRBV4-1|.|.|TRBJ1-4
CASSQDHGATNEKLFF
TGCGCCAGCAGCCAAGATCACGGGGCAACTAATGAAAAACTGTTTTTT
>TRBV28|once|TRBD1|TRBJ1-2
CASSLGDFEGAGYGYTF
TGTGCCAGCAGTTTGGGCGATTTTGAGGGGGCTGGATATGGCTACACCTTC
>TRBV10-1|.|.|TRBJ2-3
CASSETTSAQDTQYF
TGCGCCAGCAGTGAGACGACTAGTGCCCAGGATACGCAGTATTTT
>TRBV5-1|.|.|TRBJ2-4
CASSLVGLAKNIQYF
TGCGCCAGCAGCTTGGTAGGGTTAGCCAAAAACATTCAGTACTTC
>TRBV5-8|.|.|TRBJ2-7
CASGKGNSYEQYF
TGTGCCAGCGGGAAAGGGAACTCCTACGAGCAGTACTTC
>TRBV9|.|TRBD2|TRBJ2-3
CASSVTSGTSTDTQYF
TGTGCCAGCAGCGTCACTAGCGGGACTAGCACAGATACGCAGTATTTT
>TRBV18|.|TRBD1|TRBJ1-2
CASSRQGEGYTF
TGTGCCAGCTCAAGACAGGGGGAGGGCTACACCTTC
>TRBV28|.|.|TRBJ2-7
CASGPGREYEQYF
TGTGCCAGCGGACCGGGACGGGAGTACGAGCAGTACTTC
>TRBV6-5|few|TRBD1|TRBJ1-1
CASTTDRATTEAFF
TGTGCCAGCACCACGGACAGGGCCACCACTGAAGCTTTCTTT
>TRBV18|.|TRBD2|TRBJ2-7
CASSPSVTERGYEQYF
TGTGCCAGCTCACCTAGCGTGACTGAGCGGGGTTACGAGCAGTACTTC
>TRBV11-2|.|.|TRBJ1-2
CASSLDPNYGYTF
TGTGCCAGCAGCTTAGATCCCAACTATGGCTACACCTTC
>TRBV28|.|TRBD1|TRBJ1-5
CASSPRRQGAPQPQHF
TGTGCCAGCAGTCCCCGTCGACAGGGGGCGCCTCAGCCCCAGCATTTT
>TRBV5-8|.|TRBD1|TRBJ1-4
CASLEGQAVNEKLFF
TGTGCCAGCCTAGAAGGACAGGCGGTTAATGAAAAACTGTTTTTT
>TRBV6-1|.|.|TRBJ1-2
CASSDAGLLGGYTF
TGTGCCAGCAGTGACGCTGGACTCCTAGGGGGCTACACCTTC
>TRBV6-6|.|.|TRBJ2-7
CASSRVGDTAYEQYF
TGTGCCAGCAGTAGGGTTGGGGACACAGCCTACGAGCAGTACTTC
>TRBV9|.|TRBD1|TRBJ2-1
CASSDMTGGWEFF
TGTGCCAGCAGCGATATGACAGGGGGCTGGGAGTTCTTC
>TRBV7-3|.|.|TRBJ2-3
CASSLGVGTDTQYF
TGTGCCAGCAGCTTAGGGGTCGGTACAGATACGCAGTATTTT
>TRBV5-4|.|.|TRBJ2-7
CASSPPGGGSTYEQYF
TGTGCCAGCAGCCCCCCCGGGGGCGGTAGTACCTACGAGCAGTACTTC
>TRBV4-2|.|TRBD2|TRBJ2-7
CASSLHLAGEAQGGEQYF
TGTGCCAGCAGCCTCCACCTAGCGGGAGAGGCCCAGGGGGGCGAGCAGTACTTC
>TRBV5-1|few|.|TRBJ1-1
CASSFVGTEAFF
TGCGCCAGCAGCTTCGTGGGCACTGAAGCTTTCTTT
>TRBV7-9|.|.|TRBJ2-7
CASSPPGLTYEQYF
TGTGCCAGCAGCCCCCCGGGGCTCACCTACGAGCAGTACTTC
>TRBV27|.|.|TRBJ2-5
CASSSPGSGETQYF
TGTGCCAGCAGTTCCCCCGGGTCGGGGGAGACCCAGTACTTC
>TRBV2|.|TRBD2|TRBJ2-1
CASRGLRSEQFF
TGTGCCAGCAGGGGACTAAGGAGTGAGCAGTTCTTC
>TRBV20-1|.|.|TRBJ2-1
CSAKRDEQFF
TGCAGTGCTAAGCGGGATGAGCAGTTCTTC